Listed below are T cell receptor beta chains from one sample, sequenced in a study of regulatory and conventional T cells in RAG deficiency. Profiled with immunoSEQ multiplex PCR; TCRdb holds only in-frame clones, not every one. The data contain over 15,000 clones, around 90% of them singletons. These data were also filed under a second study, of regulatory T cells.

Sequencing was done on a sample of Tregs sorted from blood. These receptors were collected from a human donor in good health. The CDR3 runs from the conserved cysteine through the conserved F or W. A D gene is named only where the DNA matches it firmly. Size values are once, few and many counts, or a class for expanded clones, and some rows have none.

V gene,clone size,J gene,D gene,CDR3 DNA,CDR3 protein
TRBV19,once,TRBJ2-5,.,TGTGCCAGTAGTATAGTCCGAGGGCCCGGCGGAGAGACCCAGTACTTC,CASSIVRGPGGETQYF
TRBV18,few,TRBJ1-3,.,TGTGCCAGCTCTCCTTGGACGGCCGAGGGAAACACCATATATTTT,CASSPWTAEGNTIYF
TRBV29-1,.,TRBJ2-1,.,TGCAGCGTTGAAAAGGGGGGCCTCCAGGATGAGCAGTTCTTC,CSVEKGGLQDEQFF
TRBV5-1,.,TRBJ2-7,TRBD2,TGCGCCAGCAGCTTGGGTACTAGCGGGTCCAAATACGAGCAGTACTTC,CASSLGTSGSKYEQYF
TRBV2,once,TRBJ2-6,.,TGTGCCAGCAGCGGGCTGTCTGGGGCCAACGTCCTGACTTTC,CASSGLSGANVLTF
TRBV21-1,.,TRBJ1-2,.,TGTGCCTCCGGACAGGGTTATGGCTACACCTTC,CASGQGYGYTF
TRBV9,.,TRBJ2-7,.,TGTGCCAGCAGCGTAGTTGGAGGGGGCTCCTTCTACGAGCAGTACTTC,CASSVVGGGSFYEQYF
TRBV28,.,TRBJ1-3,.,TGTGCCAGCAGCCACCCCGACGGGACTGGAAACACCATATATTTT,CASSHPDGTGNTIYF
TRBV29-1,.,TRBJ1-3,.,TGCAGCGTTCTGGGAAACACCATATATTTT,CSVLGNTIYF
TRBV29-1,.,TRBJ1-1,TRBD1,TGCAGCGTGGACAGGGAAGCTTTCTTT,CSVDREAFF
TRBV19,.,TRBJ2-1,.,TGTGCCAGTAGCCGACAGACCTCCTACAATGAGCAGTTCTTC,CASSRQTSYNEQFF
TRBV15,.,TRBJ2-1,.,TGTGCCACCAGCAGAGATCCTACTCGGGACCACAATGAGCAGTTCTTC,CATSRDPTRDHNEQFF
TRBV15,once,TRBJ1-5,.,TGTGCCACCAGCAGAAAGGGTTCCTATCAGCCCCAGCATTTT,CATSRKGSYQPQHF
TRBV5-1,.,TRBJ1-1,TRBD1,TGCGCCAGCAGCCGGGGACAGGTGAACACTGAAGCTTTCTTT,CASSRGQVNTEAFF
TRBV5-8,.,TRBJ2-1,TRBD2,TGTGCCAGCAGCTTGGGGCGACTCATGGGGGGGGATGAGCAGTTCTTC,CASSLGRLMGGDEQFF
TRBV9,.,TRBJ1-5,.,TGTGCCAGCAGCGTGGGTCAGCCCCAGCATTTT,CASSVGQPQHF
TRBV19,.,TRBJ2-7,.,TGTGCTAGTAGGGGACGGGGCCTCTACGAGCAGTACTTC,CASRGRGLYEQYF
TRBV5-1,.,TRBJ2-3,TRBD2,TGCGCCAGCAGCCCGGGACTAGCGGGGCCTAGCACAGATACGCAGTATTTT,CASSPGLAGPSTDTQYF
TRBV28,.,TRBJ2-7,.,TGTGCCAGCAGTTTGGAAGGATACTACGAGCAGTACTTC,CASSLEGYYEQYF
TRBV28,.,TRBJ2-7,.,TGTGCCAGCAGTCGAAACAGGGCTAGTACCTACGAGCAGTACTTC,CASSRNRASTYEQYF
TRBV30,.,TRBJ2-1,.,TGTGCCTGGAGGGAACTCCATGAGCAGTTCTTC,CAWRELHEQFF
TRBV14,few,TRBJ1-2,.,TGTGCCAGCAGCCCGAGGGGGACTTGGGGCTACACCTTC,CASSPRGTWGYTF
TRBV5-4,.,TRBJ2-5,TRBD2,TGTGCCAGCAGCTTGGGGGGTAGCGGGGGTTTTTTGAAGACCCAGTACTTC,CASSLGGSGGFLKTQYF
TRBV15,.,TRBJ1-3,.,TGTGCCACCAGCAGAGATTCTGTAGGATTCACCATATATTTT,CATSRDSVGFTIYF
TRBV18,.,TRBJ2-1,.,TGTGCCAGCTCTCCCCATGTGAGAGGTGAGCAGTTCTTC,CASSPHVRGEQFF
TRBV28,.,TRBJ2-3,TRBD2,TGTGCCAGCAGTTTATTAGCGGGAGGCAGCACAGATACGCAGTATTTT,CASSLLAGGSTDTQYF